This entry features one T cell receptor beta chain sequence. Its antigen is unknown. V lost 2 bases to trimming and J lost 1 base; unmatched junction nucleotides: 14. This CDR3 contains 19 residues. Germline values: CDR1 LNHNV, CDR2 YYDKDF (reference sequence). This sample was taken from a study of PD-1 blockade in classical Hodgkin lymphoma. Overall study: Patients were treated with nivolumab at 3 mg/kg, and this was given intravenously every 2 weeks. General study findings and limits: The origin of the repertoire differences remains undefined, with disease activity or prior therapy as possible causes.

Noted time point: cycle 4 day 1 (C4D1), after 6 weeks of nivolumab. Every patient experienced relapse after autologous stem cell transplantation, and brentuximab vedotin exposure varied. TCRdb's copy holds only in-frame clones and misses some; the assay was immunoSEQ multiplex PCR. The data show tens of thousands of clones, over 70% seen once. This sequence joins TRBV15 and TRBJ1-5; 7 nucleotides line up with TRBD1. The source of this sequence is a human donor with classical Hodgkin lymphoma. The sequencing here drew on peripheral blood mononuclear cells (PBMCs), taken before the fourth cycle of nivolumab. The DNA of the CDR3 is TGTGCCACCAGCAGATCAACGGGTTTTATGGGACAGAGCAATCAGCCCCAGCATTTT. This encodes CATSRSTGFMGQSNQPQHF. The whole variable domain, filled in from reference TRBV15 and TRBJ1-5, reads DAMVIQNPRYQVTQFGKPVTLSCSQTLNHNVMYWYQQKSSQAPKLLFHYYDKDFNNEADTPDNFQSRRPNTSFCFLDIRSPGLGDTAMYLCATSRSTGFMGQSNQPQHFGDGTRLSIL.